Below are 11 T cell receptor beta chains sequenced from a single sample in a study of identifying expanded T cells in peripheral blood. Assay: immunoSEQ multiplex PCR; the TCRdb copy retains only in-frame clones and omits some. The top ten clones hold roughly 18% of a sample with some 81,000 clones, roughly 86% of them seen once. The specimen sequenced was blood. These receptors were obtained from a person between 18 and 69 years old in good health.

The chain combines TRBV5-6 with TRBJ2-4, with unresolved D. V lost 5 bases to trimming and J lost 5 bases, with 11 bases between them. The CDR3 sequence is 13 residues long. Germline values: CDR1 SGHDT, CDR2 YYEEEE. The CDR3 reads CASSLYSENIQYF. The CDR3 nucleotides read TGTGCCAGCAGTCTATACTCAGAAAACATTCAGTACTTC.

This chain connects TRBV7-6 to TRBJ2-5, with D maybe TRBD1 (5 bases). V lost 0 bases to trimming and J lost 1 base, with 9 bases between them. The CDR3 spans 15 residues. In germline, CDR1 is SGHVS, CDR2 FNYEAQ. The CDR3 protein is CASSLAIRAQETQYF. The CDR3 coding sequence is TGTGCCAGCAGCTTAGCTATCAGGGCCCAAGAGACCCAGTACTTC.

V is TRBV28 and J is TRBJ2-3, with 9 nucleotides matching TRBD1. The CDR3 runs to 16 residues. V lost 8 bases and J lost 6; bases outside the gene matches: 15. Germline CDR1 MDHEN, CDR2 SYDVKM. This CDR3 is CASREGLGQGFDTQYF. CDR3 bases: TGTGCCAGCCGAGAAGGGTTAGGACAGGGGTTTGATACGCAGTATTTT.

The chain joins TRBV7-9 to TRBJ2-1; D is unresolved. Germline V lookup: CDR1 SEHNR, CDR2 FQNEAQ (reference sequence). The CDR3 has 15 residues. Trimming removed 0 bases from V and 4 bases from J, with 10 bases in between. Here the CDR3 reads CASSLAFGLYNEQFF. CDR3 coding DNA: TGTGCCAGCAGCTTAGCGTTCGGATTATACAATGAGCAGTTCTTC.

This clone showed up just once. The chain is built from TRBV7-3 and TRBJ2-1, with D possibly matching TRBD2 (6 bases). This CDR3 contains 14 residues. With 3 bases removed from V and 6 bases from J, the gap between germline ends came to 12 bases. CDR1 SGHTA and CDR2 FQGTGA come from the germline V gene. Here the CDR3 DNA reads TGTGCCAGCAGCTTCCTGGCCGGGAGCAATGAGCAGTTCTTC. As protein: CASSFLAGSNEQFF. Using reference TRBV7-3 and TRBJ2-1 for the parts outside the CDR3, the full variable domain is GAGVSQTPSNKVTEKGKYVELRCDPISGHTALYWYRQSLGQGPEFLIYFQGTGAADDSGLPNDRFFAVRPEGSVSTLKIQRTERGDSAVYLCASSFLAGSNEQFFGPGTRLTVL.

The V and J genes are TRBV27 and TRBJ1-1, with 7 bases that match TRBD1. Germline trimming cut 0 bases from V and 1 base from J; bases unmatched to any gene: 2. The germline V gene has CDR1 MNHEY and CDR2 SMNVEV (reference sequence). This CDR3 region has 15 residues. The CDR3 spells CASSLSTGANTEAFF. DNA for the CDR3: TGTGCCAGCAGTTTATCCACAGGGGCGAACACTGAAGCTTTCTTT.

The V call is TRBV30, the J call TRBJ2-2; D remains unclear. The CDR3 length is 13 residues. The germline CDR1 and CDR2 sequences are GTSNPN and SVGIG (reference sequence). Trimming took 3 bases from V and 3 from J, leaving 8 bases between them. CDR3 nucleotides: TGTGCCTGGAGAGAGTTTTACACCGGGGAGCTGTTTTTT. Translation gives CAWREFYTGELFF.

The rearrangement joins TRBV19 to TRBJ1-4; possibly TRBD1 for D (5 bases). Trimming took off 5 bases at V and 3 bases at J, with 16 bases between the two ends. The CDR3 is 16 amino acids. Germline assignment: CDR1 LNHDA and CDR2 SQIVND (reference sequence). The DNA of the CDR3 is TGTGCCAGTAGTGAGCAAATCGGGACCGCTAATGAAAAACTGTTTTTT. Its translation: CASSEQIGTANEKLFF.

The rearrangement links TRBV11-3 to TRBJ2-1, with 8 bases matching TRBD2. The germline CDR1 and CDR2 sequences are SGHNT and YENEEA. CDR3 length: 15 residues. The junction had 1 base not matched to a gene; V was cut back by 1 base and J by 2 bases. CDR3 loop: CASSLAGGAYNEQFF. CDR3 bases: TGTGCCAGCAGCTTAGCGGGGGGGGCCTACAATGAGCAGTTCTTC.

V usage is TRBV7-2 and J usage is TRBJ2-5; tentatively, D is TRBD1 (5 bases). This CDR3 is 13 amino acids long. Germline V CDR1 and CDR2: SGHTA, FQGNSA. V shed 3 bases and J shed 1 base, with 6 bases lying between them. In DNA form, the CDR3 reads TGTGCCAGCAGCTTGGGGCCCCAAGAGACCCAGTACTTC. It encodes CASSLGPQETQYF.

J is TRBJ1-3 and V is TRBV4-1; maybe TRBD1 (6 bases). V was clipped by 1 base and J by 4 bases, with 11 bases between them. The CDR3 spans 15 residues. Germline CDR1 MGHRA, CDR2 YSYEKL. The CDR3 DNA follows: TGCGCCAGCAGCCAAGCACAGGGTTACGGAAACACCATATATTTT. The encoded protein is CASSQAQGYGNTIYF.